A single sample is the source of the 23 T cell receptor beta chains below, sequenced in a study of a mutant IDH1 vaccine in newly diagnosed glioma. These receptors' antigens are unknown. The time point is: week 35, safety follow-up. All doses held 300 ug of mutant IDH1 20-mer peptide, with topical imiquimod. This table comes from immunoSEQ multiplex PCR, and its TCRdb copy is limited to in-frame clones, with some not included. Among 35,000 to 45,000 clones listed, around 83% were seen once. Material: PBMCs, obtained from a glioma patient whose treatment included an IDH1 peptide vaccine. Source of these receptors: a woman aged 45-60 years with glioma.

This clone was seen once. V is TRBV5-8 and J is TRBJ2-7; 10 nucleotides align to TRBD1. The V gene end was trimmed by 2 bases and the J gene end by 6 bases; junction bases not matched to a gene: 5. Germline assignment: CDR1 SGHTS and CDR2 YDEGEE. The CDR3 contains 14 residues. CDR3 protein: CASSFRQGAAEQYF. DNA for the CDR3: TGTGCCAGCAGCTTCCGACAGGGGGCGGCCGAGCAGTACTTC.

The CDR3 is CASSPTGAGNTIYF. CDR3 DNA: TGTGCCAGCAGCCCAACAGGGGCTGGAAACACCATATATTTT. This chain joins TRBV7-8 and TRBJ1-3, with 7 bases fitting TRBD1. This CDR3 region has 14 residues. Per the germline V gene, CDR1 is SGHVS and CDR2 is FQNEAQ. After removal of 5 bases from V and 2 bases from J, the junction contained 3 bases not matched to a gene.

This chain connects TRBV6-5 to TRBJ2-3; 11 bases align to TRBD2. Germline-derived CDR1 and CDR2 are MNHEY and SVGAGI. CDR3 size: 14 residues. V lost 2 bases, J lost 6 bases, and 1 base stayed unmatched. The CDR3 sequence: CASSYGLAGDTQYF. DNA of the CDR3: TGTGCCAGCAGTTACGGACTAGCGGGTGATACGCAGTATTTT.

The gene calls are TRBV14 and TRBJ2-1; D is undetermined. Per germline, CDR1 SGHDN and CDR2 FVKESK. V dropped 1 base and J dropped 0 bases, with 13 bases sitting between them. CDR3 length: 17 residues. CDR3 DNA sequence: TGTGCCAGCAGCCAAGGGCTGCGTCTCGGCTCCTACAATGAGCAGTTCTTC. This sequence encodes CASSQGLRLGSYNEQFF.

The chain combines TRBV7-9 with TRBJ2-1, with 11 bases aligning to TRBD1. Germline V gene data show CDR1 as SEHNR and CDR2 as FQNEAQ (reference sequence). The CDR3 has 15 amino acids. Trimming cost V 1 base and J 7 bases; bases outside gene matches: 3. The CDR3 sequence is CASSLGDRGSNEQFF. In nucleotides, the CDR3 is TGTGCCAGCAGCTTAGGGGACAGGGGGTCGAATGAGCAGTTCTTC.

The chain has TRBV9 and TRBJ2-2; TRBD2 aligns across 11 bases. Germline V CDR1 and CDR2: SGDLS, YYNGEE. V shed 0 bases, J shed 5 bases, and the junction held 15 bases outside the gene matches. This CDR3 region has 20 residues. CDR3 in DNA: TGTGCCAGCAGCGTAGTTCCTAGCGGGGGGCCCTATCCGTTTACCGGGGAGCTGTTTTTT. Translating it yields CASSVVPSGGPYPFTGELFF.

The CDR3 region has the DNA TGTGCCAGCAGCTCCGTAGGGTGGTCCGGGGCCAACGTCCTGACTTTC. Its translation: CASSSVGWSGANVLTF. V usage is TRBV7-2 and J usage is TRBJ2-6, with unresolved D. The CDR3 contains 16 residues. CDR1 and CDR2 from the germline V gene are SGHTA and FQGNSA. V was clipped by 4 bases and J by 4 bases, with 14 bases between them.

The chain's CDR3 is CASSDRTDTQYF. The DNA of the CDR3 is TGTGCCAGCAGTGATCGCACAGATACGCAGTATTTT. The J gene is TRBJ2-3, the V gene TRBV2; D uncertain. CDR3 size: 12 residues. The germline gives CDR1 SNHLY, CDR2 FYNNEI. V lost 3 bases and J 1 base, leaving 2 bases between the germline ends.

The chain employs TRBV6-6 and TRBJ1-5; maybe TRBD1 (5 bases). Germline CDR1 reads MNHNY; CDR2 reads SVGAGI (reference sequence). Trimming took off 7 bases at V and 7 bases at J, with 17 bases between the two ends. The CDR3 is made up of 14 amino acids. The CDR3 region is CASTPRRGGQPQHF. In nucleotides, the CDR3 is TGTGCCAGCACCCCTAGAAGGGGCGGCCAGCCCCAGCATTTT.

A remark on this clone: This sample also contains other DNA sequences that code for the same CDR3. The chain carries TRBV5-1 and TRBJ2-4; a weak D match, TRBD2 (6 bases). Per germline, CDR1 SGHRS and CDR2 YFSETQ. The CDR3 has 13 residues. V was shortened by 3 bases and J by 7 bases, with 11 bases between the two germline ends. Here the CDR3 reads CASSWGGENIQYF. CDR3 coding DNA: TGCGCCAGCAGCTGGGGAGGTGAGAACATTCAGTACTTC.

The rearrangement joins TRBV5-4 to TRBJ1-4; D ambiguous. V dropped 1 base and J dropped 2 bases, with 6 bases sitting between them. Germline V CDR1 and CDR2: SGHNT, YYREEE (reference sequence). The CDR3 runs 14 residues. The CDR3 coding sequence is TGTGCCAGCAGCTTGTACGGGACTAATGAAAAACTGTTTTTT. This translates into CASSLYGTNEKLFF.

The chain links TRBV4-2 to TRBJ2-3; D may be TRBD1 (6 bases). This CDR3 has 16 residues. The V and J ends lost 0 bases and 3 bases respectively, with 13 bases between them. Germline CDR1 reads LGHNA; CDR2 reads YNFKEQ. The CDR3 DNA follows: TGTGCCAGCAGCCAAGATCCCGGCAGGGGAACAGATACGCAGTATTTT. Amino acids: CASSQDPGRGTDTQYF.

Comment on this clone: An end of the junction differs from the germline gene, which may be a read error. V and J are TRBV19 and TRBJ1-1, with a tentative D call TRBD1 (5 bases). CDR1 is LNHDA, CDR2 SQIVND, per germline (reference sequence). The CDR3 runs to 15 residues. The CDR3 bases are TGTGCCAGTAGAGGGGCAGGGAATGGGAACGCTGAAGCTTTCTTT. Translation gives CASRGAGNGNAEAFF.

The V and J genes are TRBV7-2 and TRBJ1-2; D is undetermined. The V end lost 0 bases, the J end lost 2 bases, and 4 bases lay between the germline ends. Per germline, CDR1 SGHTA and CDR2 FQGNSA. There are 13 residues in the CDR3. CDR3 bases: TGTGCCAGCAGCTTAGCCGGGAACTATGGCTACACCTTC. Translation gives CASSLAGNYGYTF.

The CDR3: CASSSWDRGSSYNSPLHF. CDR3 sequence (DNA): TGCGCCAGCAGCTCGTGGGACAGGGGGAGCTCCTATAATTCACCCCTCCACTTT. The chain links TRBV5-1 to TRBJ1-6, with 11 bases identical to TRBD1. CDR1 and CDR2 (germline): SGHRS, YFSETQ. The CDR3 is 18 residues long. V lost 3 bases to trimming and J lost 0 bases; unmatched junction nucleotides: 5.

The chain employs TRBV10-3 and TRBJ1-1; no firm D call. The germline V gene has CDR1 ENHRY and CDR2 SYGVKD. The CDR3 sequence is 14 residues long. V gave up 4 bases and J gave up 1 base, with 10 bases separating them. The CDR3 DNA reads as TGTGCCATCAGTGTATCGAGAGAGAACACTGAAGCTTTCTTT. It specifies CAISVSRENTEAFF.

CDR3 bases: TGTGCCAGCAGTGAAGCCAGAGCCGGGGGTGAAAAACTGTTTTTT. It codes for CASSEARAGGEKLFF. The rearrangement uses TRBV2 and TRBJ1-4; TRBD1 is a possible D gene (5 bases). The V and J ends lost 0 bases and 7 bases respectively, with 12 bases between them. The length of the CDR3 is 15 residues. CDR1 is SNHLY and CDR2 is FYNNEI in the germline V gene.

V and J are TRBV7-2 and TRBJ2-7, with TRBD1 matching 7 bases. With V trimmed by 3 bases and J by 6 bases, 8 bases remained unmatched. From germline, CDR1 is SGHTA and CDR2 FQGNSA. CDR3 length: 14 residues. The CDR3 nucleotides are TGTGCCAGCAGCTTTACAGGGGCTAGTTTCGAGCAGTACTTC. Protein sequence: CASSFTGASFEQYF.

The chain employs TRBV7-9 and TRBJ1-6; no definite D call. Germline values: CDR1 SEHNR, CDR2 FQNEAQ (reference sequence). The CDR3 spans 16 residues. Trimming cost V 5 bases and J 1 base, with 12 bases left between them. The CDR3 is CASSLQTGSYNSPLHF. The DNA of the CDR3 is TGTGCCAGCAGCCTACAAACGGGGTCCTATAATTCACCCCTCCACTTT.

In DNA, the CDR3 is TGCAGTGCTACCCTTACTGAGACCCAGTACTTC. It encodes CSATLTETQYF. The chain links TRBV20-1 to TRBJ2-5, with unresolved D. Germline assignment: CDR1 DFQATT and CDR2 SNEGSKA (reference sequence). The length of the CDR3 is 11 residues. Between the trimmed V and J ends, which lost 4 bases and 5 bases, there was a span of 8 bases.

V and J are TRBV5-8 and TRBJ1-4; D gene ambiguous. Trimming stripped 0 bases from V and 0 bases from J, with 9 bases between. The CDR3 covers 16 residues. The germline V gene encodes CDR1 SGHTS and CDR2 YDEGEE. The DNA for the CDR3 is TGTGCCAGCAGCTTGGGGCAGTATTCAACTAATGAAAAACTGTTTTTT. This encodes CASSLGQYSTNEKLFF.

The chain has TRBV9 and TRBJ1-2, with TRBD1 matching over 7 bases. Per germline, CDR1 SGDLS and CDR2 YYNGEE. Trimming took 3 bases from V and 14 from J; bases not matched to a gene: 13. CDR3 length: 13 amino acids. The CDR3 region has the DNA TGTGCCAGCAGCGAAGGGACAGCCAGGCCATTAACCTTC. It codes for CASSEGTARPLTF.

V usage is TRBV5-4 and J usage is TRBJ2-1; D may be TRBD1 or TRBD2 (5 bases each). This CDR3 comprises 15 residues. Trimming took 0 bases from V and 4 from J, leaving 11 bases between them. Looked up from germline, CDR1 is SGHNT and CDR2 is YYREEE (reference sequence). The CDR3 spells CASSLDRGQYNEQFF. CDR3 DNA sequence: TGTGCCAGCAGCTTGGACCGGGGCCAATACAATGAGCAGTTCTTC. The whole variable domain, remainder taken from reference TRBV5-4 and TRBJ2-1, is ETGVTQSPTHLIKTRGQQVTLRCSSQSGHNTVSWYQQALGQGPQFIFQYYREEENGRGNFPPRFSGLQFPNYSSELNVNALELDDSALYLCASSLDRGQYNEQFFGPGTRLTVL.